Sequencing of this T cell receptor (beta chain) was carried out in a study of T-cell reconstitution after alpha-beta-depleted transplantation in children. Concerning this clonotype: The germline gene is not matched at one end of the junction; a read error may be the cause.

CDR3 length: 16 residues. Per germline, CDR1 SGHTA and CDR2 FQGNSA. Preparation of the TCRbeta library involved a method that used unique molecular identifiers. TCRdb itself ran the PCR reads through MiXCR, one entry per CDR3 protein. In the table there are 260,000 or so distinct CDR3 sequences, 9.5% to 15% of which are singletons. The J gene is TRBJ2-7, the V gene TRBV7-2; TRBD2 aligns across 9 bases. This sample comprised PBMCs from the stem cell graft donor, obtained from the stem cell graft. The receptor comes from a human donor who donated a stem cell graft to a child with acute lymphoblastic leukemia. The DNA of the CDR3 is TGTGCCAGCAGCTTCCCTCGCGGGAGGGCCAGCAACGACCAGTACTTC. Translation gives CASSFPRGRASNDQYF.